The 9 T cell receptor beta chains in this list originate from one sample, sequenced in a study of T cell repertoires in cytomegalovirus infection. TCRdb used MiXCR to reprocess the reads, holding one entry per CDR3 protein. Among about 890,000 distinct CDR3 sequences listed, around 30% were seen once. These receptors' antigens are unknown. The sequenced sample was cultured CD8+ T cells from PBMCs, obtained from culture after CMV antigen stimulation. These receptors all stem from a human donor in good health (CMV status not recorded). Some clones in this sample may be carry-over from other donors' samples.

This clonotype was detected a few times. V is TRBV6-1 and J is TRBJ2-1; TRBD2 is a possible D gene (5 bases). The CDR3 consists of 11 residues. CDR1 is MNHNS, CDR2 SASEGT, per germline. The CDR3 DNA follows: TGTGCAGGGAGCTCCTACAATGAGCAGTTCTTC. Translating gives CAGSSYNEQFF.

The CDR3 sequence is CASGFGTGPLGDTEAFF. The CDR3 region has the DNA TGTGCTAGTGGTTTCGGGACAGGGCCCCTCGGCGACACTGAAGCTTTCTTT. V usage is TRBV12-5 and J usage is TRBJ1-1; 9 nucleotides agree with TRBD1. J was trimmed by 3 bases and V by 3 bases; bases with no gene match: 11. This CDR3 is built from 17 residues. Looked up from germline, CDR1 is LGHNT and CDR2 is FRNRAP.

CDR3 sequence (DNA): TGCAGCGTCCTACGTGGACAGGGGGCCGACACTGAAGCTTTCTTT. Protein: CSVLRGQGADTEAFF. The chain couples TRBV29-1 to TRBJ1-1; TRBD1 agrees at 11 bases. Germline-derived CDR1 and CDR2 are SQVTM and ANQGSEA. The CDR3 is 15 amino acids. V shed 6 bases and J 3 bases; nucleotides not matched to a gene: 9.

The gene calls are TRBV12-3 or TRBV12-4 and TRBJ2-7; D uncertain. Trimming left V 4 bases short and J 0 bases short, with 16 bases between. This CDR3 is 16 amino acids long. In nucleotides, the CDR3 is TGTGCCAGCAGTTGGTCCTTCGGGCGAAGCTCCTACGAGCAGTACTTC. It yields the protein CASSWSFGRSSYEQYF.

This chain links TRBV12-3 or TRBV12-4 with TRBJ2-7; 9 bases agree with TRBD2. J lost 4 bases, V lost 5 bases, and 6 bases had no gene match. This CDR3 is 14 amino acids long. The CDR3 protein is CASSQRGALYEQYF. In DNA, the CDR3 is TGTGCCAGCAGTCAGCGGGGGGCCCTTTACGAGCAGTACTTC.

This chain links TRBV14 with TRBJ2-7, with 7 bases lining up with TRBD1. Germline values: CDR1 SGHDN, CDR2 FVKESK. V shed 0 bases and J 2 bases; nucleotides not matched to a gene: 7. This CDR3 contains 16 residues. DNA for the CDR3: TGTGCCAGCAGCCAAGATAACGCCGGGACAGCCTACGAGCAGTACTTC. This sequence encodes CASSQDNAGTAYEQYF.

The V gene is TRBV6-6, the J gene TRBJ2-7, with TRBD2 matching over 7 bases. The CDR3 loop spans 12 amino acids. Germline V CDR1 and CDR2: MNHNY, SVGAGI (reference sequence). The V segment lost 7 bases and the J segment 3 bases; nucleotides outside the gene matches: 3. Here the CDR3 reads CASMGGDYEQYV. The CDR3 nucleotides read TGTGCCAGCATGGGGGGGGACTACGAGCAGTACGTC.

This clonotype has just a few counts. The chain uses TRBV5-5 and TRBJ1-4; D call uncertain. CDR3 length: 12 amino acids. V lost 4 bases and J lost 5, with 6 bases in between. Germline loops: CDR1 SGHKS, CDR2 YYEKEE (reference sequence). The CDR3 sequence is CASSEINEKLFF. Here the CDR3 DNA reads TGTGCCAGCAGCGAAATAAATGAAAAACTGTTTTTT.

The chain is built from TRBV5-1 and TRBJ2-2, with 7 bases matching TRBD1. In germline, CDR1 is SGHRS, CDR2 YFSETQ. After removal of 4 bases from V and 6 bases from J, the junction contained 15 bases not matched to a gene. The CDR3 is 17 residues long. CDR3 region: CASSPNRQGFVPGELFF. CDR3 in DNA: TGCGCCAGCAGCCCAAATCGACAGGGATTTGTTCCCGGGGAGCTGTTTTTT.